This T cell receptor (beta chain) was profiled in a study of Graves' ophthalmopathy and Graves' hyperthyroidism. RNA transcripts were the source from which TCR beta CDR3 regions were amplified. An initial RT-PCR round employing HTBI primers preceded a second-round multiplex PCR. TCRdb recomputed calls from the multiplex PCR reads with MiXCR, one row per CDR3 protein. The sample includes almost 750,000 distinct CDR3 sequences, 40% of them seen just once. This clonotype was counted many times. This CDR3 has 14 residues. CDR1 and CDR2 (germline): SEHNR, FQNEAQ (reference sequence). Trimming stripped 5 bases from V and 0 bases from J, with 7 bases between.

This sequence was found in an adult man with Graves' ophthalmopathy. This chain links TRBV7-9 with TRBJ1-4; D remains unclear. The sequenced sample consisted of peripheral blood. The chain's CDR3 is CASSATTTNEKLFF. CDR3 sequence (DNA): TGTGCCAGCAGCGCGACCACAACTAATGAAAAACTGTTTTTT.